This T cell receptor (beta chain) was sequenced in a study of blood T cells in healthy people across ages (dated by TCRdb to 2015 to 2017). With respect to the entire study: In model experiments, template switching captured about one uniquely barcoded TCR beta cDNA molecule for every two T cells. The study analyzed two additional independent replicas of 1 million unique cDNA reads from the same blood draw for two donors, one aged 18 to 29 and one aged 80 or older. The study measured age-related changes in TCR beta repertoire diversity using deep sequencing normalized with unique cDNA molecular identifiers. To avoid experimental bias, donors of different ages were spread randomly across the sequencing lanes. Four age groups were formed from the donors: young (average roughly 15 years), middle-aged (around 39), aged (about 68) and long-lived (about 80). The investigation overall reported the following: Compared with the aged group, the long-lived group had more naive CD4+ T cells, fewer expanded clones and increased TCR diversity, a pattern suggesting age selection. Because the CMV infection status of the donors was unknown, age-related changes in expanded clonotypes may potentially have been confounded. Estimates of total diversity from one million sequenced T cells were regarded as lower bounds and underestimates. Bulk unsorted PBMC profiling prevented conclusive comparison of naive and antigen-experienced compartments. The percentage of naive T cells measured by flow cytometry correlated strongly with observed TCR beta diversity. Observed TCR beta diversity per million T cells fell roughly linearly with age, and a significant reduction was already apparent by age around 39.

Taken from the germline V gene (reference sequence), the CDR1 and CDR2 loops are DFQATT and SNEGSKA. The V and J ends are trimmed by 5 bases and 3 bases, leaving 17 bases between them. The CDR3 goes from the cysteine to the phenylalanine over 14 residues. CDR3 DNA is the only sequence kept; it has 42 bases, read in frame from the first base. Receptor amplification or capture employed 5' RACE. The sequencing machine was an Illumina HiSeq 2500. The second PCR ran for roughly 6 to 11 cycles and used a J-beta primer mix along with a sample-barcoded 5' primer. A template-switch 5' adaptor carrying 12 random nucleotides introduced a unique molecular identifier onto each TCR beta cDNA molecule. At least 3 million CDR3-containing paired-end reads were obtained from each sample. First-strand cDNA synthesis was performed from all RNA using the Mint cDNA synthesis kit, with priming by a TRBC-specific oligonucleotide. All cDNA was treated with uracil-DNA glycosylase and then went through a first 18-cycle PCR with the universal primers M1SS and BC2_uni_R. In the paper's pipeline: Each sample was normalized by randomly selecting 1 million high-quality reads, each carrying a distinct molecular identifier. Instead of being binned into consensus sequences, reads that shared molecular identifiers were thrown out. MiTCR, set to a Q25 quality threshold and the strictest error-elimination algorithm, was used for CDR3 identification, clonotype clustering and error correction. A nonparametric unseen species model with Euler transformation was used to estimate a lower bound on total TCR beta diversity. Using fastp trimming at Q25 and MiXCR clonotype assembly, TCRdb reanalyzed the public sequencing data and kept in-frame beta chains. Each CDR3 protein appears once, grouped with its most common genes and DNA. TCRdb assigned the V and J calls; the authors' analysis was not used. This sample gives 850,000 to 1,000,000 distinct CDR3 sequences in total; approximately 49% of them show up just once. The ten top clones hold under 15% of the sample.

To note about this clonotype: No antigen is known for it. One base away there is no much larger clone; base qualities are not given.

The donors were under 40 Caucasian individuals from Russia, aged about 6 to 100 years, who were systemically healthy. Each donor gave around 9 milliliters of peripheral blood, collected into EDTA-treated Vacutainer tubes. Ficoll-Paque density-gradient centrifugation was used to isolate PBMCs, with at least 7 million per sample. Trizol reagent was used to extract total RNA from the PBMCs, yielding at least 6 micrograms per sample. The percentages of naive CD45RAhigh/CD27high T cells were determined by flow cytometry on a PBMC aliquot from every donor. The origin of this receptor is a man aged 25 to 40 in good health. Sample: blood. The chain is encoded by TRBV20-1 joined to TRBJ2-7; TRBD1 is perhaps the D gene, given 6 matching bases. The CDR3 sequence is CSASPGHLDYEQYF. The DNA sequence follows: TGCAGTGCTTCACCGGGACACCTTGACTACGAGCAGTACTTC.